This entry features one T cell receptor beta chain sequence. These data originate in a study of T cell clones after liver transplantation. Study-level background: Post-transplant blood was tracked for graft-donor-reactive T cell clones identified in a pre-transplant mixed lymphocyte reaction. Standard immunosuppression, with no induction, continued until 12-24 months after transplant.

CDR1 is SGHNT and CDR2 is YYREEE in the germline V gene (reference sequence). The CDR3 has 15 amino acids. V gave up 4 bases and J gave up 1 base; unmatched junction bases: 7. Sequenced by immunoSEQ multiplex PCR; TCRdb stores in-frame clones only, minus some. The data hold tens of thousands of clones, with over 65% observed a single time. CD3+CD4+ and CD3+CD8+ cells were FACS-sorted from thawed unstimulated PBMCs. This clonotype originated in a human patient who received a liver transplant. Some T cells may be supplied by the graft donor. The V and J genes are TRBV5-4 and TRBJ2-5; TRBD2 matches 7 bases. The source material was CD4+ T cells from blood, sampled at the 22-month timepoint. DNA for the CDR3: TGTGCCAGCAGCCCTAGCGGTTCCACCCAAGAGACCCAGTACTTC. It yields the protein CASSPSGSTQETQYF.